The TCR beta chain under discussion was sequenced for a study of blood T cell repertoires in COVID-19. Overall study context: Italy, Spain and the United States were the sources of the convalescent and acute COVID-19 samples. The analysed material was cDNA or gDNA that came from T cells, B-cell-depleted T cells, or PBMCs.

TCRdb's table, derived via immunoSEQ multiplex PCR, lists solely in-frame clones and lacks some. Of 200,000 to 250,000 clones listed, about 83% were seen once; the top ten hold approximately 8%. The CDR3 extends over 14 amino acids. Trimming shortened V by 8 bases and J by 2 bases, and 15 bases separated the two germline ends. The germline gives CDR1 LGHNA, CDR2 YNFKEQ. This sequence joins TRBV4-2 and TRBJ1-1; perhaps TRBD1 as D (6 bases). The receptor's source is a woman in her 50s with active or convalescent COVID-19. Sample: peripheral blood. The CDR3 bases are TGTGCCAGCCTCGGGGCGGGGGCAAACACTGAAGCTTTCTTT. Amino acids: CASLGAGANTEAFF.